The rows below give T cell receptor beta chains drawn from one sample of a study of vaccination effects on CD4 cells after COVID-19. No antigen is known for these receptors. TCRdb's table, derived via immunoSEQ multiplex PCR, lists solely in-frame clones and lacks some. The data contain 65,000 to 75,000 clones, around 74% of them seen just once; the ten biggest clones take up roughly 1.5%. The source material was CD4+ T cells from PBMCs cultured with HCoV-229E spike peptides, sampled after COVID-19 vaccination. Receptor source: a human donor who received a COVID-19 vaccine. Each CDR3 is given with its conserved first and last residue. Fields, in order: J gene, V gene, clone size, D gene, CDR3 protein, CDR3 DNA. The D gene is left open where the match is weak. Not every row has a clone size; where given, it reads once, few, many or a size class.

>TRBJ1-1|TRBV7-8|once|.
CASSLERFGTEAFF
TGTGCCAGCAGCTTAGAACGGTTTGGCACTGAAGCTTTCTTT
>TRBJ2-6|TRBV11-2|once|.
CASSFDSRFPSGANVLTF
TGTGCCAGCAGCTTCGACTCCCGGTTCCCCTCTGGGGCCAACGTCCTGACTTTC
>TRBJ2-5|TRBV12-5|.|.
CASAGIREAQYF
TGTGCTAGTGCGGGGATAAGAGAGGCCCAGTACTTC
>TRBJ2-4|TRBV7-2|.|.
CASSPGYNIQYF
TGTGCCAGCAGCCCCGGATATAACATTCAGTACTTC
>TRBJ2-3|TRBV19|.|.
CASQRAGSTDTQYF
TGTGCCAGTCAACGGGCGGGAAGCACAGATACGCAGTATTTT
>TRBJ2-2|TRBV2|.|TRBD2
CAGRGSGGLNTGELFF
TGTGCGGGCCGGGGTAGCGGGGGGCTCAACACCGGGGAGCTGTTTTTT
>TRBJ2-1|TRBV2|.|.
CASSERREPNEQFF
TGTGCCAGCAGTGAACGCCGAGAACCCAATGAGCAGTTCTTC
>TRBJ1-5|TRBV6-5|.|TRBD1
CASSQPGTGFQPQHF
TGTGCCAGCAGCCAACCCGGGACAGGATTTCAGCCCCAGCATTTT
>TRBJ2-2|TRBV27|.|.
CASSAPPSTSAGELFF
TGTGCCAGCAGCGCGCCCCCTAGCACGTCCGCCGGGGAGCTGTTTTTT
>TRBJ2-2|TRBV18|.|.
CASSPSSAPTGELFF
TGTGCCAGCTCACCTAGTTCGGCCCCCACCGGGGAGCTGTTTTTT
>TRBJ2-3|TRBV19|.|.
CASRTTSTDTQYF
TGTGCCAGTAGGACTACTAGCACAGATACGCAGTATTTT
>TRBJ1-3|TRBV27|few|.
CASSSSGAGGNTIYF
TGTGCCAGCAGTTCATCGGGGGCAGGTGGAAACACCATATATTTT
>TRBJ1-4|TRBV24-1|.|.
CATSDSVPGKLFF
TGTGCCACCAGTGATTCAGTACCGGGAAAACTGTTTTTT
>TRBJ2-3|TRBV5-1|.|.
CASRPTESTDTQYF
TGCGCCAGCAGACCAACTGAGAGCACAGATACGCAGTATTTT
>TRBJ2-3|TRBV7-8|.|TRBD1
CASSLAWGDRSTDTQYF
TGTGCCAGCAGCTTAGCGTGGGGGGACAGGAGCACAGATACGCAGTATTTT
>TRBJ2-2|TRBV29-1|.|.
CSVEHSLAGELFF
TGCAGCGTTGAACATTCTCTCGCCGGGGAGCTGTTTTTT
>TRBJ1-6|TRBV6-5|few|TRBD1
CASSFGTAYNSPLHF
TGTGCCAGCAGTTTCGGGACAGCGTATAATTCACCCCTCCACTTT
>TRBJ1-1|TRBV24-1|.|.
CATSDPRRGDTEAFF
TGTGCCACCAGTGATCCACGTCGGGGGGACACTGAAGCTTTCTTT
>TRBJ2-1|TRBV24-1|.|TRBD1
CATSDPKIGQGSYNEQFF
TGTGCCACCAGTGACCCAAAGATAGGACAGGGCTCCTACAATGAGCAGTTCTTC
>TRBJ2-3|TRBV30|few|TRBD2
CAWRLAGGRADTQYF
TGTGCCTGGCGACTAGCGGGGGGGCGCGCAGATACGCAGTATTTT
>TRBJ2-1|TRBV10-3|few|.
CATVEGFEQFF
TGTGCTACCGTGGAGGGGTTTGAGCAGTTCTTC
>TRBJ2-1|TRBV23-1|few|.
CASSQADGDYNEQFF
TGCGCCAGCAGTCAAGCGGACGGAGACTACAATGAGCAGTTCTTC
>TRBJ1-1|TRBV28|.|.
CASSFRSRGVTEAFF
TGTGCCAGCAGTTTTAGGTCCCGGGGGGTGACTGAAGCTTTCTTT
>TRBJ2-3|TRBV5-1|few|.
CASRQATSTDTQYF
TGCGCCAGCAGGCAGGCCACTAGCACAGATACGCAGTATTTT
>TRBJ1-6|TRBV2|.|.
CASNQGGNSPLHF
TGTGCCAGCAATCAGGGCGGGAATTCACCCCTCCACTTT
>TRBJ1-2|TRBV28|.|.
CASNTAYYGYTF
TGTGCCAGCAATACAGCATACTATGGCTACACCTTC
>TRBJ2-5|TRBV4-1|once|.
CASSLGGALQETQYF
TGCGCCAGCAGCTTGGGAGGTGCTCTGCAAGAGACCCAGTACTTC
>TRBJ1-1|TRBV7-2|.|.
CASSQQRSDTESFF
TGTGCCAGCAGCCAACAAAGATCGGACACTGAATCTTTCTTT
>TRBJ2-1|TRBV6-5|.|.
CASSLISNNEQFF
TGTGCCAGCAGTCTAATTAGCAATAATGAGCAGTTCTTC
>TRBJ1-2|TRBV18|.|TRBD1
CASSSRDSYGYTF
TGTGCCAGCTCATCCCGGGACAGCTATGGCTACACCTTC
>TRBJ2-3|TRBV24-1|.|.
CATSEVGDTQYF
TGTGCCACCAGTGAGGTGGGGGATACGCAGTATTTT
>TRBJ1-1|TRBV7-3|.|TRBD1
CASSPRTGMLTEAFF
TGTGCCAGCAGCCCCCGGACAGGGATGTTGACTGAAGCTTTCTTT
>TRBJ1-5|TRBV5-1|.|TRBD1
CASSLATGDSNQPQHF
TGCGCCAGCAGCTTGGCGACAGGGGATAGCAATCAGCCCCAGCATTTT
>TRBJ1-1|TRBV5-1|.|.
CASSTDRQNTEAFF
TGCGCCAGCAGCACGGACAGACAGAACACTGAAGCTTTCTTT
>TRBJ2-5|TRBV5-1|.|TRBD1
CASSFRQGAQETQYF
TGCGCCAGCAGCTTCAGACAGGGGGCCCAAGAGACCCAGTACTTC
>TRBJ2-4|TRBV19|.|.
CASSMTGGFVSIQYF
TGTGCCAGTAGTATGACGGGGGGCTTTGTTAGCATTCAGTACTTC
>TRBJ1-2|TRBV4-1|.|TRBD1
CASSHWTGDGYTF
TGCGCCAGCAGCCATTGGACAGGGGATGGCTACACCTTC
>TRBJ1-5|TRBV12-3/TRBV12-4|.|.
CASSFDQGQPQHF
TGTGCCAGCAGTTTTGACCAGGGGCAGCCCCAGCATTTT
>TRBJ1-5|TRBV7-8|once|.
CASSPWAGESHLGSNQPQHF
TGTGCCAGCAGCCCCTGGGCAGGGGAATCGCATCTTGGTAGCAATCAGCCCCAGCATTTT
>TRBJ1-4|TRBV7-7|.|.
CASSLGCPGRVDEKLFF
TGTGCCAGCAGCTTAGGGTGTCCCGGCAGGGTAGATGAAAAACTGTTTTTT
>TRBJ1-1|TRBV4-1|.|TRBD1
CASSPRTGLMRAGGLNTEAFF
TGCGCCAGCAGCCCACGGACAGGGTTAATGCGAGCTGGAGGGTTGAACACTGAAGCTTTCTTT
>TRBJ2-2|TRBV14|.|TRBD1
CASSVNRGAGELFF
TGTGCCAGCAGCGTAAACAGGGGGGCCGGGGAGCTGTTTTTT
>TRBJ1-1|TRBV27|.|.
CATRWGRGRGTEAFF
TGTGCCACCAGGTGGGGACGGGGCCGGGGCACTGAAGCTTTCTTT
>TRBJ1-1|TRBV28|.|.
CASSLAGSQMNTEAFF
TGTGCCAGCAGTTTAGCGGGATCCCAAATGAACACTGAAGCTTTCTTT
>TRBJ2-1|TRBV5-5|.|.
CASSLYGQGSLNEQFF
TGTGCCAGCAGCTTGTACGGGCAGGGATCCCTCAATGAGCAGTTCTTC
>TRBJ1-2|TRBV18|.|.
CASSPRQSMDYGYTF
TGTGCCAGCTCACCACGACAGTCGATGGACTATGGCTACACCTTC
>TRBJ2-2|TRBV19|.|TRBD1
CASSMGDRVTGELFF
TGTGCCAGTAGTATGGGAGACAGGGTAACCGGGGAGCTGTTTTTT
>TRBJ1-1|TRBV6-1|.|TRBD1
CASSEPGGANTEAFF
TGTGCCAGCAGTGAACCAGGGGGCGCGAACACTGAAGCTTTCTTT
>TRBJ1-5|TRBV5-6|.|.
CASSLRGADNQPQHF
TGTGCCAGCAGCTTGCGGGGAGCGGACAATCAGCCCCAGCATTTT
>TRBJ2-3|TRBV19|.|.
CASRRTLLSTDTQYF
TGTGCCAGTAGACGGACACTTCTGAGCACAGATACGCAGTATTTT
>TRBJ1-1|TRBV10-1|few|.
CASSPSKGANTEAFF
TGCGCCAGCAGTCCGAGCAAGGGAGCGAACACTGAAGCTTTCTTT
>TRBJ1-3|TRBV4-1|.|TRBD1
CASSHPGSGTGSFFSGNTIYF
TGCGCCAGCAGCCACCCAGGATCCGGGACAGGCTCTTTCTTCTCTGGAAACACCATATATTTT
>TRBJ2-1|TRBV2|.|TRBD2
CASRVGLAADEQFF
TGTGCCAGTAGGGTAGGACTAGCGGCCGATGAGCAGTTCTTC
>TRBJ1-1|TRBV5-6|few|.
CASSLAHTSLYNTEAFF
TGTGCCAGCAGCCTAGCTCATACCAGTCTTTATAACACTGAAGCTTTCTTT
>TRBJ1-5|TRBV19|.|.
CASSSQQGVGSQPQHF
TGTGCCAGTAGTTCGCAGCAGGGAGTGGGGAGTCAGCCCCAGCATTTT
>TRBJ2-1|TRBV7-2|once|.
CASSYYPPLTDTYNEQFF
TGTGCCAGCAGTTATTACCCCCCCCTTACGGACACCTACAATGAGCAGTTCTTC
>TRBJ1-2|TRBV7-2|.|.
CASSLAERFYGYTF
TGTGCCAGCAGCTTAGCGGAACGATTCTATGGCTACACCTTC
>TRBJ2-5|TRBV5-4|.|.
CASSLENGIRETQYF
TGTGCCAGCAGCTTGGAAAACGGTATTAGGGAGACCCAGTACTTC